These 5 T cell receptor beta chains were sequenced from one sample in a study of blood T cell repertoires in COVID-19. Here immunoSEQ multiplex PCR was the method, and the copy in TCRdb shows in-frame clones only, minus some. The sample has over 30,000 clones, roughly 75% seen once; the top ten hold roughly 35%. The source material was peripheral blood. All receptors derive from a man aged 80 or over with active or convalescent COVID-19.

V and J are TRBV18 and TRBJ1-5; D unresolved. CDR1 is KGHSH and CDR2 is LQKENI in the germline V gene. This CDR3 has 14 residues. The ends were cut back, 2 bases at V and 5 bases at J, with 10 bases in the middle. DNA of the CDR3: TGTGCCAGCTCACCAACCGGGAACGATCAGCCCCAGCATTTT. This sequence encodes CASSPTGNDQPQHF.

In this sample, this clone turned up once. The chain uses TRBV14 and TRBJ2-7; 12 bases are shared with TRBD2. Per germline, CDR1 SGHDN and CDR2 FVKESK. V trimming: 5 bases; J trimming: 0 bases; junction bases outside the gene matches: 5. This CDR3 comprises 16 residues. For the CDR3, the DNA is TGTGCCAGCAGCTCACTAGCGGGAGGCCCCTCCTACGAGCAGTACTTC. Protein: CASSSLAGGPSYEQYF.

This clone was counted only a few times. The chain employs TRBV7-6 and TRBJ2-7; 8 nucleotides align to TRBD1. The ends lost 2 bases at V and 4 bases at J; junction bases unmatched: 7. This CDR3 has 15 residues. CDR1 is SGHVS, CDR2 FNYEAQ, per germline. The CDR3 coding sequence is TGTGCCAGCAGCTTATCCCCGACAGGGGCATACGAGCAGTACTTC. Translation: CASSLSPTGAYEQYF.

The chain carries TRBV4-1 and TRBJ1-2; 8 bases map to TRBD1. In germline, CDR1 is MGHRA, CDR2 YSYEKL. Trimming cost V 1 base and J 6 bases; bases outside gene matches: 4. This CDR3 is built from 14 residues. CDR3 region: CASSQGTGWDGYTF. Here the CDR3 DNA reads TGCGCCAGCAGCCAAGGGACAGGGTGGGATGGCTACACCTTC.

This chain joins TRBV10-3 and TRBJ1-6; D is undetermined. Trimming took 1 base from V and 4 from J, leaving 8 bases between them. The CDR3 runs to 15 residues. Germline values: CDR1 ENHRY, CDR2 SYGVKD. CDR3 amino acids: CAISELSGYNSPLHF. As DNA, the CDR3 is TGTGCCATCAGTGAGTTGAGTGGTTATAATTCACCCCTCCACTTT.